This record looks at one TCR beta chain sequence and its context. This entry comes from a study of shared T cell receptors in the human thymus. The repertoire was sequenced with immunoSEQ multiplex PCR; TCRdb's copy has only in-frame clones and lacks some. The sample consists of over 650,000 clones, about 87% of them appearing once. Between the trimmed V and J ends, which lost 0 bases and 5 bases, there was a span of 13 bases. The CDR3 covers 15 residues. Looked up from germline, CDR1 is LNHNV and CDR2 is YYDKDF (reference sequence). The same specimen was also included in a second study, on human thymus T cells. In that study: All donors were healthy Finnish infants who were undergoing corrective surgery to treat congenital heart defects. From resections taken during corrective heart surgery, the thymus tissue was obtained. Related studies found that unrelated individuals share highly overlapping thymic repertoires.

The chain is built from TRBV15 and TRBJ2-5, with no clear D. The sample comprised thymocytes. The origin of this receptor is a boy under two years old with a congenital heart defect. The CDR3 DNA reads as TGTGCCACCAGCAGAGATCCTCCTAGTAAGGAGACCCAGTACTTC. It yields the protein CATSRDPPSKETQYF.